This T cell receptor (beta chain) was identified in a study of vaccination and CD4 T cells after COVID-19. About this clonotype: What it binds is not known.

The Oncomine TCR Beta short-read assay generated sequence data from the DNA of cultured CD4+ T cells. One entry per CDR3 protein results from TCRdb running MiXCR on the PCR reads. The table records a few thousand distinct CDR3 sequences, about 50% of them present only once. With V trimmed by 5 bases and J by 3 bases, 8 bases remained unmatched. This CDR3 spans 15 amino acids. In germline, CDR1 is SGHTA, CDR2 FQGNSA. Described treatment: approximately 10-day PBMC culture with coronavirus spike peptide pools or control peptides (ViraFEST assay). First, ViraFEST expanded antigen-specific T cells with peptide pools, and next it sequenced the TCRs. From the approximately 10-day cultures, CD4+ T cells were isolated by negative selection.

Sequenced sample: CD4+ T cells from blood, cultured in vitro. The V call is TRBV7-2, the J call TRBJ2-3, with TRBD1 matching 7 bases. The sequence came from a human donor who had recovered from COVID-19. The CDR3 DNA reads TGTGCCAGCAGCATCACAGGGGCGCCAACAGATACGCAGTATTTT. Translation gives CASSITGAPTDTQYF.